This TCR beta chain was identified during a study of cytomegalovirus exposure and HLA in healthy donors. Regarding the study as a whole: Whilst most TCR sequences proved rare, a subset of public TCRs occurred across many donors.

A note on this clone: The target antigen is unknown.

From germline, CDR1 is LGHNA and CDR2 YSLEER. V dropped 1 base and J dropped 8; count of bases not matched to a gene: 7. The CDR3 length is 16 residues. Researchers ran the PCR with 60 Vbeta and 13 Jbeta primers. Generated by immunoSEQ multiplex PCR, the TCRdb table keeps only in-frame clones and is missing some. Among under 200,000 clones listed, about three quarters were seen once. The donors were healthy bone marrow donors. The rearrangement links TRBV4-3 to TRBJ1-4; 10 nucleotides line up with TRBD1. Sequencing was performed on PBMCs. This sequence originates from a female donor in good health and CMV-seronegative. The CDR3 here is CASSQGPTGGREKLFF. The CDR3 DNA is TGCGCCAGCAGCCAAGGGCCGACAGGGGGCCGGGAAAAACTGTTTTTT.